These 12 T cell receptor beta chains originate from one sample sequenced in a study of blood T cell repertoires in COVID-19. The repertoire was sequenced with immunoSEQ multiplex PCR; TCRdb's copy has only in-frame clones and lacks some. Of about 260,000 clones detected, 65% to 85% appear once; the ten largest clones hold 1.5% to 1.7%. Source material: peripheral blood. Receptors were obtained from a woman in her 40s who had recovered from COVID-19.

The chain uses TRBV28 and TRBJ2-6; 11 nucleotides align to TRBD1. The V segment lost 6 bases and the J segment 2 bases; nucleotides outside the gene matches: 3. Germline values: CDR1 MDHEN, CDR2 SYDVKM. The CDR3 has 16 amino acids. The CDR3 DNA is TGTGCCAGCAGGGACAGGGGGCTGGCTGGGGCCAACGTCCTGACTTTC. It yields the protein CASRDRGLAGANVLTF.

This clone has more than one count but fewer than ten. The rearrangement links TRBV5-5 to TRBJ1-5; a possible D gene is TRBD1 (5 bases). Germline values: CDR1 SGHKS, CDR2 YYEKEE (reference sequence). The CDR3 is 14 residues long. Trimming removed 4 bases from V and 9 bases from J, with 17 bases in between. Written as DNA, the CDR3 is TGTGCCAGCAGCCGGGGGGTCAACCTCGGGCCCCAGCATTTT. Translation: CASSRGVNLGPQHF.

This clone came up a few times. The chain has TRBV6-1 and TRBJ2-1; D gene unclear. Germline loops: CDR1 MNHNS, CDR2 SASEGT. The V end lost 1 base, the J end lost 2 bases, and 15 bases lay between the germline ends. CDR3 size: 17 residues. The CDR3 loop is CASSEELGSFTYNEQFF. CDR3 bases: TGTGCCAGCAGTGAAGAATTGGGCAGCTTTACCTACAATGAGCAGTTCTTC.

This clone has just a few counts. The V call is TRBV3-1 (or the pseudogene TRBV3-2), the J call TRBJ1-6, with TRBD1 identical over 7 bases. The CDR3 spans 15 residues. Germline V gene lookup returns CDR1 LGHDT and CDR2 YNNKEL (reference sequence). Unmatched junction bases numbered 5, after V lost 4 bases and J lost 5 bases. The CDR3 sequence: CASSPTGRDNSPLHF. The DNA for the CDR3 is TGTGCCAGCAGCCCGACAGGGCGGGATAATTCACCCCTCCACTTT.

The chain employs TRBV28 and TRBJ1-6; the D is unclear. The CDR3 has 17 amino acids. Trimming took off 2 bases at V and 0 bases at J, with 11 bases between the two ends. Germline V lookup: CDR1 MDHEN, CDR2 SYDVKM. CDR3 coding DNA: TGTGCCAGCAGTTTAGGGCAGGCTCTCTCCTATAATTCACCCCTCCACTTT. This translates into CASSLGQALSYNSPLHF.

The V and J genes are TRBV20-1 and TRBJ2-7; D uncertain. Trimming left V 4 bases short and J 7 bases short, with 11 bases between. Looked up from germline, CDR1 is DFQATT and CDR2 is SNEGSKA (reference sequence). CDR3 length: 11 amino acids. The CDR3: CSAIPRREQYF. The CDR3 nucleotides read TGCAGTGCTATCCCCCGGAGAGAGCAGTACTTC.

The chain is built from TRBV6-1 and TRBJ1-2; a possible D gene is TRBD1 (6 bases). The V gene lost 4 bases and the J gene lost 2 bases, with 17 bases spanning the gap. This CDR3 comprises 16 residues. Germline CDR1 reads MNHNS; CDR2 reads SASEGT. DNA for the CDR3: TGTGCCAGCAGTGTTGGGGGTTATGGGGGCAACTATGGCTACACCTTC. Encoded protein: CASSVGGYGGNYGYTF.

This CDR3 is CASSLEETLDTQYF. CDR3 DNA sequence: TGCGCCAGCAGCTTGGAAGAGACACTAGATACGCAGTATTTT. The chain has TRBV5-1 and TRBJ2-3; D remains ambiguous. The CDR3 runs to 14 residues. Germline V CDR1 and CDR2: SGHRS, YFSETQ. Trimming took 0 bases from V and 5 from J, leaving 10 bases between them.

This chain links TRBV28 with TRBJ2-5; D perhaps matches TRBD1 (5 bases). Germline V gene data show CDR1 as MDHEN and CDR2 as SYDVKM. Trimming took off 2 bases at V and 3 bases at J, with 13 bases between the two ends. The CDR3 has 15 amino acids. DNA for the CDR3: TGTGCCAGCAGTTTAGGCCCACAGGCCAAAGAGACCCAGTACTTC. It yields the protein CASSLGPQAKETQYF.

The chain carries TRBV25-1 and TRBJ1-1; no definite D call. Trimming removed 4 bases at V and 5 bases at J, with 11 bases between. The length of the CDR3 is 13 residues. The germline V gene encodes CDR1 MGHDK and CDR2 SYGVNS. CDR3 amino acids: CASSAVMRTEAFF. The CDR3 region has the DNA TGTGCCAGCAGTGCTGTCATGAGAACTGAAGCTTTCTTT.

CDR3 amino acids: CASSLETGLKLFF. CDR3 nucleotide sequence: TGTGCCAGCAGTTTGGAAACAGGGCTAAAACTGTTTTTT. V usage is TRBV12-3 or TRBV12-4 and J usage is TRBJ1-4, with D perhaps matching TRBD1 (6 bases). This CDR3 contains 13 residues. Trimming took off 3 bases at V and 10 bases at J, with 12 bases between the two ends.

As to this clone: The sample carries other DNA sequences with the same CDR3. The V and J genes are TRBV3-1 (or the pseudogene TRBV3-2) and TRBJ1-5; TRBD1 might be the D (5 bases). The V end lost 1 base, the J end lost 4 bases, and 5 bases lay between the germline ends. There are 13 residues in the CDR3. The germline V gene has CDR1 LGHDT and CDR2 YNNKEL (reference sequence). The CDR3 here is CASSQAGNQPQHF. The CDR3 DNA sequence: TGTGCCAGCAGCCAAGCAGGGAATCAGCCCCAGCATTTT.